Shown below are 11 T cell receptor beta chains from a single sample sequenced in a study of T cell responses to AZD1222 COVID-19 vaccine. Here immunoSEQ multiplex PCR was the method, and the copy in TCRdb shows in-frame clones only, minus some. The top ten hold roughly 5% of the sample, which has about 160,000 clones, roughly 86% seen once. This specimen was peripheral blood, taken on day 0 of AZD1222 vaccination. These receptors all stem from an adult in good health.

The J gene is TRBJ2-7, the V gene TRBV4-3, with 7 bases matching TRBD1. V trimming: 3 bases; J trimming: 2 bases; junction bases outside the gene matches: 7. There are 15 residues in the CDR3. Germline CDR1 and CDR2: LGHNA and YSLEER. The CDR3 loop reads CASSQSRGWTYEQYF. Written as DNA, the CDR3 is TGCGCCAGCAGCCAGAGCAGGGGGTGGACCTACGAGCAGTACTTC.

The CDR3 here is CASSLLTQGGQPQHF. The CDR3 DNA is TGTGCCAGCAGCTTGTTAACACAGGGGGGGCAGCCCCAGCATTTT. This chain connects TRBV7-8 to TRBJ1-5, with 8 nucleotides matching TRBD1. With 3 bases clipped from V and 7 bases from J, the junction kept 8 bases outside the gene matches. The CDR3 totals 15 residues. Germline loops: CDR1 SGHVS, CDR2 FQNEAQ. Together with reference TRBV7-8 and TRBJ1-5, the CDR3 gives the full variable domain: GAGVSQSPRYKVAKRGQDVALRCDPISGHVSLFWYQQALGQGPEFLTYFQNEAQLDKSGLPSDRFFAERPEGSVSTLKIQRTQQEDSAVYLCASSLLTQGGQPQHFGDGTRLSIL.

The genes are TRBV6-5 and TRBJ1-5; TRBD1 aligns across 7 bases. The CDR3 consists of 14 residues. Germline assignment: CDR1 MNHEY and CDR2 SVGAGI. J was trimmed by 7 bases and V by 2 bases; bases with no gene match: 5. This chain's CDR3 is CASSYGAGGQPQHF. CDR3 nucleotides: TGTGCCAGCAGTTACGGGGCAGGGGGGCAGCCCCAGCATTTT.

V usage is TRBV20-1 and J usage is TRBJ1-2; D gene uncertain. The V and J ends lost 3 bases and 4 bases respectively, with 9 bases between them. Germline V CDR1 and CDR2: DFQATT, SNEGSKA (reference sequence). The CDR3 is made up of 12 amino acids. CDR3 in amino acids: CSASLQFYGYTF. In DNA form, the CDR3 reads TGCAGTGCTAGTCTGCAGTTCTATGGCTACACCTTC.

The chain carries TRBV5-1 and TRBJ1-5; D is undetermined. The V and J ends lost 5 bases and 0 bases respectively, with 12 bases between them. Looked up from germline, CDR1 is SGHRS and CDR2 is YFSETQ. This CDR3 has 15 residues. The CDR3 nucleotides read TGCGCCAGCAGAATCACAGCGGGTAGCAATCAGCCCCAGCATTTT. It codes for CASRITAGSNQPQHF.

The chain combines TRBV7-2 with TRBJ2-1; 9 bases map to TRBD1. Germline CDR1 and CDR2: SGHTA and FQGNSA. The V gene end was trimmed by 5 bases and the J gene end by 7 bases; junction bases not matched to a gene: 12. There are 16 residues in the CDR3. DNA for the CDR3: TGTGCCAGCAGCGTCAGTTGGTGGGACAGGGCTAATGAGCAGTTCTTC. This gives the protein CASSVSWWDRANEQFF.

V is TRBV5-4 and J is TRBJ1-2, with D uncertain. Germline values: CDR1 SGHNT, CDR2 YYREEE (reference sequence). V lost 0 bases, J lost 8 bases, and 8 bases lay in between. The CDR3 runs 12 residues. In nucleotides, the CDR3 is TGTGCCAGCAGCTTGGGAGGGAACGGCTACACCTTC. This translates into CASSLGGNGYTF.

V is TRBV7-9 and J is TRBJ2-7, with D hard to call. The germline V and J ends were trimmed by 2 bases and 2 bases, with 7 bases remaining between them. This CDR3 is 13 amino acids long. Germline V gene lookup returns CDR1 SEHNR and CDR2 FQNEAQ (reference sequence). The CDR3 loop is CASSLPATYEQYF. The CDR3 DNA sequence: TGTGCCAGCAGCTTACCAGCCACCTACGAGCAGTACTTC.

This chain joins TRBV4-3 and TRBJ1-1; no clear D. Germline V gives CDR1 LGHNA, CDR2 YSLEER. Trimming stripped 1 base from V and 4 bases from J, with 13 bases between. The CDR3 consists of 15 residues. For the CDR3, the DNA is TGCGCCAGCAGCCAAGCAGTGTGGGGTAGCACTGAAGCTTTCTTT. Its translation: CASSQAVWGSTEAFF.

The J gene is TRBJ1-1, the V gene TRBV7-2; TRBD1 aligns across 9 bases. Germline V gives CDR1 SGHTA, CDR2 FQGNSA. The CDR3 is made up of 14 amino acids. Trimming took 4 bases from V and 4 from J; bases not matched to a gene: 4. The CDR3 spells CASSWGQGVTEAFF. In DNA form, the CDR3 reads TGTGCCAGCAGCTGGGGACAGGGAGTCACTGAAGCTTTCTTT.

The rearrangement joins TRBV9 to TRBJ1-1, with D perhaps TRBD1 (5 bases). This CDR3 spans 15 amino acids. With 1 base removed from V and 6 bases from J, the gap between germline ends came to 16 bases. Germline V gene lookup returns CDR1 SGDLS and CDR2 YYNGEE. CDR3 DNA: TGTGCCAGCAGCGTACAGAGTGCCGGGGGGTCTGAAGCTTTCTTT. It is translated as CASSVQSAGGSEAFF.